This entry features one T cell receptor (beta chain) sequence. The antigen is not known. This sample was taken from a study of cytomegalovirus exposure and HLA in healthy donors. The overall study: HLA-typed donors contributed 65 million to 95 million unique TCRs, which were held in an early data release.

Regarding the study as a whole: The CMV antigen specificity of a few CMV-associated chains was confirmed through in vitro analysis. A highly shared variant cluster was judged a likely technical artifact. Fewer N-insertions than the roughly 670-donor mean were reportedly shown by an Asian-associated ancestry cluster in a later analysis.

The CDR3 has 13 amino acids. Trimming pared 5 bases from V and 4 bases from J, leaving 11 bases between. Per germline, CDR1 SGHTA and CDR2 FQGNSA. Primers for the PCR totalled 60 Vbeta and 13 Jbeta. Assay: immunoSEQ multiplex PCR; the TCRdb copy retains only in-frame clones and omits some. The sample consists of 130,000 or so clones, roughly 70% of them appearing once. The receptor was derived from a woman aged 40 to 50 in good health and CMV-seropositive. Source material: PBMCs. The chain employs TRBV7-2 and TRBJ2-5; perhaps TRBD2 as D (5 bases). The CDR3 DNA reads TGTGCCAGCAGCCAGAGCCTAGCAGAGACCCAGTACTTC. The encoded protein is CASSQSLAETQYF.